The 21 T cell receptor beta chains given below trace back to one sample, sequenced in a study of T cells in Graves' hyperthyroidism and ophthalmopathy. Amplification targeted TCR beta CDR3 regions from RNA transcripts. The HTBI primer set drove a first-round RT-PCR of the TCR CDR3. TCRdb redid the calling of the multiplex PCR reads with MiXCR, one entry per CDR3 protein. The sample lists hundreds of thousands of distinct CDR3 sequences; 15% to 20% were seen once. Sequenced input: blood. These receptors all stem from a man aged 35 to 55 with Graves' ophthalmopathy.

This clonotype showed up just a few times. J is TRBJ2-7 and V is TRBV6-5, with TRBD2 as a possible D gene (6 bases). Deletions cut 2 bases from V and 3 bases from J, with 11 bases between. Germline CDR1 reads MNHEY; CDR2 reads SVGAGI. The CDR3 is 14 residues long. CDR3 sequence reads: CASSYLTGGYEQYF. CDR3 DNA: TGTGCCAGCAGTTACCTCACCGGGGGCTACGAGCAGTACTTC.

This clonotype was observed at least ten times. V is TRBV12-3 or TRBV12-4 and J is TRBJ2-7, with TRBD2 as a possible D gene (7 bases). This CDR3 contains 14 residues. Trimming removed 6 bases from V and 5 bases from J, with 17 bases in between. The CDR3 protein is CASSPVGGAHEQYF. In nucleotides, the CDR3 is TGTGCCAGCAGCCCGGTAGGGGGGGCGCACGAGCAGTACTTC.

This clonotype was seen at least ten times. The V gene is TRBV4-1, the J gene TRBJ2-1, with D perhaps TRBD2 (5 bases). The V end lost 1 base, the J end lost 7 bases, and 8 bases lay between the germline ends. Germline CDR1 reads MGHRA; CDR2 reads YSYEKL. The CDR3 loop spans 13 amino acids. The CDR3, as DNA: TGCGCCAGCAGCCAAGGGTCGGGGAATGAGCAGTTCTTC. It translates to CASSQGSGNEQFF.

The sample holds many counts of this clonotype. The V call is TRBV24-1, the J call TRBJ1-2; D gene ambiguous. The germline V and J ends were trimmed by 5 bases and 2 bases, with 8 bases remaining between them. The germline gives CDR1 KGHDR, CDR2 SFDVKD. CDR3 length equals 13 residues. Here the CDR3 DNA reads TGTGCCACCAGTGGCCCAGCCAACTATGGCTACACCTTC. Protein sequence: CATSGPANYGYTF.

The V gene is TRBV24-1, the J gene TRBJ2-3; 11 nucleotides agree with TRBD2. This CDR3 spans 20 amino acids. The germline CDR1 and CDR2 sequences are KGHDR and SFDVKD. J lost 6 bases, V lost 4 bases, and 20 bases had no gene match. The CDR3 reads CATSETPWASLAGVLDTQYF. The DNA of the CDR3 is TGTGCCACCAGTGAAACGCCTTGGGCTTCACTAGCGGGAGTTTTGGATACGCAGTATTTT.

This clonotype was seen more than once but under ten times. V usage is TRBV11-3 and J usage is TRBJ1-1; D possibly corresponds to TRBD1 (5 bases). This CDR3 is 17 amino acids long. Germline CDR1 SGHNT, CDR2 YENEEA. The V end was cut by 5 bases, the J end by 0 bases, with 19 bases between. CDR3 protein: CASSQPTRGSLNTEAFF. DNA for the CDR3: TGTGCCAGCAGCCAACCCACTCGGGGGTCATTGAACACTGAAGCTTTCTTT.

The sample holds many counts of this clonotype. The J gene is TRBJ2-2, the V gene TRBV5-6; TRBD2 matches at 15 bases. The CDR3 is 18 residues long. Germline CDR1 and CDR2: SGHDT and YYEEEE. V dropped 4 bases and J dropped 4; count of bases not matched to a gene: 8. CDR3 in DNA: TGTGCCAGCAGCAGGACTAGCGGGAGGGCCACGATCACCGGGGAGCTGTTTTTT. Its translation: CASSRTSGRATITGELFF.

The chain uses TRBV20-1 and TRBJ2-5; 8 bases are shared with TRBD2. Germline loops: CDR1 DFQATT, CDR2 SNEGSKA (reference sequence). V lost 6 bases to trimming and J lost 2 bases; unmatched junction nucleotides: 5. This CDR3 contains 13 residues. CDR3 residues: CSAGGGGQETQYF. The DNA for the CDR3 is TGCAGTGCCGGGGGGGGTGGGCAAGAGACCCAGTACTTC.

Ten or more counts support this clonotype. The CDR3 nucleotides read TGTGCCAGCAGCCTTCAGCGGGAGGGCCCGTACGAGCAGTACTTC. It yields the protein CASSLQREGPYEQYF. The chain couples TRBV5-4 to TRBJ2-7; TRBD2 matches 10 bases. V shed 4 bases, J shed 4 bases, and the junction held 8 bases outside the gene matches. CDR1 SGHNT and CDR2 YYREEE come from the germline V gene (reference sequence). This CDR3 has 15 residues.

As for this clonotype: A much more abundant neighbour one base away suggests this may be a read error. This chain joins TRBV6-2 or TRBV6-3 and TRBJ2-1, with 10 bases matching TRBD1. Germline V gene sequence: CDR1 MNHEY, CDR2 SVGEGT. Trimming removed 4 bases from V and 8 bases from J; junction bases left unmatched: 11. The CDR3 is 16 residues long. The CDR3 DNA follows: TGTGCCAGCAGTTTTCTGGGACAGGGGTTACCATATGAGCAGTTCTTC. Its protein product is CASSFLGQGLPYEQFF.

V is TRBV2 and J is TRBJ2-7; the D gene is possibly TRBD1 (6 bases). The germline gives CDR1 SNHLY, CDR2 FYNNEI. This CDR3 has 13 residues. The V gene lost 11 bases and the J gene lost 1 base, with 15 bases spanning the gap. CDR3 region: CAGTGTNSYEQYF. The CDR3 nucleotides read TGTGCCGGGACCGGGACAAATTCCTACGAGCAGTACTTC.

The chain links TRBV19 to TRBJ1-5; the D is unclear. Per germline, CDR1 LNHDA and CDR2 SQIVND (reference sequence). V lost 2 bases, J lost 3 bases, and 14 bases lay in between. CDR3 size: 16 residues. CDR3 DNA: TGTGCCAGTAGTATACTCCGGCAGGCTTACAATCAGCCCCAGCATTTT. It codes for CASSILRQAYNQPQHF.

V usage is TRBV6-1 and J usage is TRBJ1-5, with 7 bases matching TRBD1. V shed 7 bases and J 10 bases; nucleotides not matched to a gene: 13. CDR1 and CDR2 (germline): MNHNS, SASEGT. The CDR3 loop spans 14 amino acids. In nucleotides, the CDR3 is TGTGCCAGCAAATCGGGACAGTCTTTTCATCCCCAGCATTTT. It is translated as CASKSGQSFHPQHF.

The chain recombines TRBV27 with TRBJ1-2; 7 bases line up with TRBD1. CDR3 size: 13 residues. V lost 1 base and J lost 14; bases outside the gene matches: 10. The germline CDR1 and CDR2 sequences are MNHEY and SMNVEV (reference sequence). CDR3 sequence reads: CASSLWDRGVETF. In DNA form, the CDR3 reads TGTGCCAGCAGTTTATGGGACAGAGGAGTAGAAACCTTC.

This clonotype was observed many times. The chain couples TRBV18 to TRBJ2-5; 7 bases map to TRBD2. The CDR3 sequence is 16 residues long. Losses at the gene ends were 1 base for V and 2 bases for J; bases not matched to a gene: 7. The germline CDR1 and CDR2 sequences are KGHSH and LQKENI. CDR3 region: CASSPREGRSQETQYF. In DNA form, the CDR3 reads TGTGCCAGCTCACCACGGGAGGGAAGGTCTCAAGAGACCCAGTACTTC.

V and J are TRBV20-1 and TRBJ1-2; 7 bases map to TRBD1. CDR1 and CDR2 from the germline V gene are DFQATT and SNEGSKA (reference sequence). The CDR3 length is 15 residues. Trimming cost V 4 bases and J 2 bases; bases outside gene matches: 10. The CDR3 nucleotides read TGCAGTGCTACCCTTCCTTCGACAGGGAACTATGGCTACACCTTC. Encoded protein: CSATLPSTGNYGYTF.

The chain couples TRBV7-8 to TRBJ1-6, with 8 bases matching TRBD1. The CDR3 spans 18 residues. The germline gives CDR1 SGHVS, CDR2 FQNEAQ. V trimming: 1 base; J trimming: 7 bases; junction bases outside the gene matches: 12. The CDR3 DNA reads as TGTGCCAGCAGCTTAGGTAGAGCCAGGGGGCTCGGAAATTCACCCCTCCACTTT. Translated: CASSLGRARGLGNSPLHF.

At least ten counts were recorded for this clonotype. This chain uses TRBV28 with TRBJ1-2; D remains unclear. Germline CDR1 reads MDHEN; CDR2 reads SYDVKM. V gave up 4 bases and J gave up 8 bases, with 11 bases separating them. The length of the CDR3 is 12 residues. The CDR3 nucleotides read TGTGCCAGCAGTTCATTCTCGGAAGGCTACACCTTC. Protein sequence: CASSSFSEGYTF.

This clonotype was found a few times. The CDR3 protein is CASTAGTSYEQYF. CDR3 coding DNA: TGTGCCAGCACCGCCGGGACCTCCTACGAGCAGTACTTC. The rearrangement joins TRBV7-2 to TRBJ2-7; D may correspond to TRBD1 or TRBD2 (5 bases each). V shed 7 bases and J shed 0 bases, with 10 bases lying between them. Germline loops: CDR1 SGHTA, CDR2 FQGNSA. CDR3 length equals 13 residues.

This clonotype was detected a few times. V and J are TRBV20-1 and TRBJ2-2, with D possibly matching TRBD1 (6 bases). V was clipped by 5 bases and J by 2 bases, with 15 bases between them. CDR1 and CDR2 (germline): DFQATT, SNEGSKA (reference sequence). This CDR3 has 15 residues. CDR3 nucleotides: TGCAGTGCTGCCACAGGGTGGAGTAACACCGGGGAGCTGTTTTTT. Translating gives CSAATGWSNTGELFF.

This clonotype appeared a few times. The V gene is TRBV4-1, the J gene TRBJ1-3; D is possibly TRBD1 (5 bases). The CDR3 runs 16 residues. V was cut by 4 bases and J by 0 bases, with 13 bases left in between. CDR1 and CDR2 from the germline V gene are MGHRA and YSYEKL. The CDR3 loop reads CASSPLMGGSGNTIYF. The CDR3 DNA reads TGCGCCAGCAGCCCCCTCATGGGGGGCTCTGGAAACACCATATATTTT.